A few counts support the clone carrying this T cell receptor (beta chain). The antigen is undetermined. This sample is drawn from a study of T cells after posttransplantation cyclophosphamide. The study, taken as a whole, reports: Skin or GI-infiltrating T cells shared few TRB sequences with blood. Recipient CMV seropositivity and CMV reactivation strongly tracked TRB clonality. Later blood repertoires were often dominated by clones from the donor CD8+ memory compartment.

Cyclophosphamide on days +3 and +4 followed busulfan-fludarabine conditioning and a marrow graft. Libraries were prepared by immunoSEQ multiplex PCR; TCRdb keeps only in-frame clonotypes and omits some of them. The data hold fewer than 5,000 clones, with approximately 83% observed a single time. The sequenced sample was CD4+ T cells sorted from blood, obtained about 230 days after a stem cell transplant with posttransplant cyclophosphamide. This TCR was sampled from a male patient in his 30s who received an allogeneic stem cell transplant from a related donor, was CMV-positive, and had no GVHD. The graft donor may be the source of some T cells.

The CDR3 protein is CASSPSLDRVPAQYF. For the CDR3, the DNA is TGTGCCAGCAGCCCATCCCTGGACAGAGTCCCGGCGCAGTACTTC. The chain carries TRBV13 and TRBJ2-7, with D possibly being TRBD1 (6 bases). Germline V gives CDR1 PRHDT, CDR2 FYEKMQ (reference sequence). The V end was cut by 5 bases, the J end by 9 bases, with 23 bases between. The CDR3 extends over 15 amino acids.